The clone carrying this T cell receptor (beta chain) showed up just once. What it binds is not known. This record belongs to a study of T cell responses to AZD1222 COVID-19 vaccine. Study as a whole: The analysis combined second doses at about 4 or about 12 weeks.

V dropped 6 bases and J dropped 7; count of bases not matched to a gene: 14. Germline V lookup: CDR1 MNHEY, CDR2 SVGAGI. This CDR3 has 15 amino acids. General study points: Most donors were white British, females outnumbered males, and clonal diversity was possibly underestimated. Only after the peak T cell response were repertoires sampled. Spike-specific TCR breadth and depth went up after people got two AZD1222 doses.

The method was immunoSEQ multiplex PCR; TCRdb's version includes in-frame clones alone and lacks a portion of them. The sample lists 130,000 or so clones, roughly 84% occurring once. The specimen was peripheral blood, collected on day 0 of AZD1222 vaccination. This receptor was taken from an adult in good health. This rearrangement joins TRBV6-5 to TRBJ2-5, with 7 bases fitting TRBD2. CDR3 bases: TGTGCCAGCAGACCACAGCGGGGCCCCTGGTCGACCCAGTACTTC. Its translation: CASRPQRGPWSTQYF.